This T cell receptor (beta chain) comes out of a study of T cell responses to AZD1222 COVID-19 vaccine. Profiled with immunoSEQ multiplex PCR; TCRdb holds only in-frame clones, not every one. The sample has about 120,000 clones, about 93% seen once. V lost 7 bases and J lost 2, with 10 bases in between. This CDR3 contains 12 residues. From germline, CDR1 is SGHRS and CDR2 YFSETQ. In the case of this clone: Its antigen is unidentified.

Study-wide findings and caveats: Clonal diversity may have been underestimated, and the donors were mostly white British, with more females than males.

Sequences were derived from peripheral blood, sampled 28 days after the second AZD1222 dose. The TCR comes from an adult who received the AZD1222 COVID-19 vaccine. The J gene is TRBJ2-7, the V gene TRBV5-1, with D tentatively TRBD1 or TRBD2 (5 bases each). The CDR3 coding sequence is TGCGCCAGCGGGGACGGACCCTACGAGCAGTACTTC. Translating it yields CASGDGPYEQYF.